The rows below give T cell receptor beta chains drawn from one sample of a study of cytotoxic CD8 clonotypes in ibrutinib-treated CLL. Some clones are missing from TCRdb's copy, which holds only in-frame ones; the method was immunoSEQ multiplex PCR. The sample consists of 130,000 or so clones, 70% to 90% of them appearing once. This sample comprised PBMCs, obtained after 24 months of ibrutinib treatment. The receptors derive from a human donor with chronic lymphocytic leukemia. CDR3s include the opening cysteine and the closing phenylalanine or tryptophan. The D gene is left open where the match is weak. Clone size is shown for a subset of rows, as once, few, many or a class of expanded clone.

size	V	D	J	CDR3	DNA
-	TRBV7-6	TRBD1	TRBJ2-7	CASSRGQGPYEQYF	TGTGCCAGCAGCCGGGGACAGGGTCCCTACGAGCAGTACTTC
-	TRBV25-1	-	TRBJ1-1	CATTLNTEAFF	TGTGCCACCACGCTGAACACTGAAGCTTTCTTT
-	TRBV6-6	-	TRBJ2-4	CASSFLGRSQIQYF	TGTGCCAGCAGTTTTTTAGGACGGAGTCAAATTCAGTACTTC
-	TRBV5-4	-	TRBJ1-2	CASSLDAGAGENGYTF	TGTGCCAGCAGCTTGGACGCAGGCGCCGGAGAAAATGGCTACACCTTC
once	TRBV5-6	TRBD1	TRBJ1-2	CASSLQGAGYGYTF	TGTGCCAGCAGCTTGCAGGGGGCTGGGTATGGCTACACCTTC
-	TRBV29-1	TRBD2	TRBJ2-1	CSVLAGGTYNEQFF	TGCAGCGTTTTGGCGGGAGGAACCTACAATGAGCAGTTCTTC
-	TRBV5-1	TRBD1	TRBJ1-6	CASQRYPGQNNSPLHF	TGCGCCAGCCAACGATATCCGGGACAGAATAATTCACCCCTCCACTTT
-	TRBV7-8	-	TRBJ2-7	CASSINNRDEQYF	TGTGCCAGCAGCATAAATAACAGGGACGAGCAGTACTTC
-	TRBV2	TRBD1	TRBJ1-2	CASRMNIVGQSYGYTF	TGTGCCAGCAGGATGAATATAGTGGGACAGAGCTATGGCTACACCTTC
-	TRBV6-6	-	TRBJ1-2	CASSYSKGNYGYTF	TGTGCCAGCAGTTACTCGAAGGGAAACTATGGCTACACCTTC
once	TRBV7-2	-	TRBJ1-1	CASSLGRSTGGEAFF	TGTGCCAGCAGCTTAGGTAGGTCAACGGGAGGTGAAGCTTTCTTT
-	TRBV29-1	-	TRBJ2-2	CSASGVKNTGELFF	TGCAGCGCCTCAGGGGTTAAGAACACCGGGGAGCTGTTTTTT
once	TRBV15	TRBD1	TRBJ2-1	CATSRDTGVSYNEQFF	TGTGCCACCAGCAGAGATACAGGGGTTTCCTACAATGAGCAGTTCTTC
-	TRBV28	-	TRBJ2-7	CASSLLSRGGYEQYF	TGTGCCAGCAGTTTATTATCCAGGGGAGGATACGAGCAGTACTTC
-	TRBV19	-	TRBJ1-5	CASSEYRVVGNQPQHF	TGTGCCAGTAGTGAATACAGGGTTGTCGGCAATCAGCCCCAGCATTTT
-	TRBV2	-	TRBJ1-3	CASGIISGNTIYF	TGTGCCAGCGGAATTATTTCTGGAAACACCATATATTTT
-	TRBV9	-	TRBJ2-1	CASSEGIRDNEQFF	TGTGCCAGCAGCGAGGGAATTAGGGACAATGAGCAGTTCTTC
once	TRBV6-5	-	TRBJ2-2	CASSIGPPPGELFF	TGTGCCAGCAGTATCGGGCCTCCGCCGGGGGAGCTGTTTTTT
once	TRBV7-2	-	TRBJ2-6	CAILRGGSGANVLTF	TGTGCCATCCTGAGGGGCGGCTCTGGGGCCAACGTCCTGACTTTC
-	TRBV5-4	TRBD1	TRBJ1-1	CASSLDRGLGEAFF	TGTGCCAGCAGCTTGGACAGGGGGCTCGGTGAAGCTTTCTTT
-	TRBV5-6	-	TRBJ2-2	CASSVLLATGELFF	TGTGCCAGCAGCGTCCTCTTAGCAACCGGGGAGCTGTTTTTT
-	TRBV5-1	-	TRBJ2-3	CASSPALITDTQYF	TGCGCCAGCAGCCCCGCGCTAATCACAGATACGCAGTATTTT
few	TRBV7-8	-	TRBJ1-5	CASSFGDSNQPQHF	TGTGCCAGCAGCTTTGGGGATAGCAATCAGCCCCAGCATTTT
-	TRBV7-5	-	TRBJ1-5	CARSNPWTGKGSPQHF	TGTGCCAGAAGCAATCCTTGGACGGGGAAGGGCTCTCCCCAGCATTTT
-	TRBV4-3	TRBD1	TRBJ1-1	CASSQAHRGVMNTEAFF	TGCGCCAGCAGCCAAGCGCACAGGGGGGTGATGAACACTGAAGCTTTCTTT
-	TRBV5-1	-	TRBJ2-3	CASSLEGTSTDTQYF	TGCGCCAGCAGCTTGGAGGGAACTAGCACAGATACGCAGTATTTT
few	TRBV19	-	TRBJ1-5	CASRPAQVQPQHF	TGTGCCAGTAGGCCAGCCCAGGTTCAGCCCCAGCATTTT
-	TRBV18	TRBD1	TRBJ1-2	CASSKDRGTHGYTF	TGTGCCAGCTCAAAGGACAGGGGCACGCATGGCTACACCTTC
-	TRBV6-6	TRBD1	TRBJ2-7	CASREQGAGGEQYF	TGTGCCAGCAGGGAACAGGGGGCGGGTGGCGAGCAGTACTTC
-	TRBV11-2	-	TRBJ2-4	CASSPWGNTKNIQYF	TGTGCCAGCAGCCCCTGGGGTAATACCAAAAACATTCAGTACTTC
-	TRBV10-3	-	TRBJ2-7	CAISEGYEQYF	TGTGCCATCAGTGAGGGGTACGAGCAGTACTTC
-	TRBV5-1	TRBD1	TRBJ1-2	CASSEGQGSGYTF	TGCGCCAGCAGTGAAGGACAGGGAAGTGGCTACACCTTC
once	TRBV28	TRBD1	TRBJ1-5	CASTNLQGYQPQHF	TGTGCCAGCACAAACCTACAGGGGTATCAGCCCCAGCATTTT
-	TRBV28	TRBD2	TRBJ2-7	CASSSAAGSIAYEQYF	TGTGCCAGCAGTTCGGCAGCGGGGTCGATTGCCTACGAGCAGTACTTC
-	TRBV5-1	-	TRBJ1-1	CASSLGSMNTEAFF	TGCGCCAGCAGCTTGGGCAGCATGAACACTGAAGCTTTCTTT
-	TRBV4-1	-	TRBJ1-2	CASSQGLSRGTPGGYTF	TGCGCCAGCAGCCAAGGGCTGAGTAGGGGGACCCCTGGTGGCTACACCTTC
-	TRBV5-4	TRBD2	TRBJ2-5	CASSLTTSGGGKTQYF	TGTGCCAGCAGCTTGACTACCAGCGGGGGGGGAAAGACCCAGTACTTC
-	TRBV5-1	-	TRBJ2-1	CASSLGPLNNEQFF	TGCGCCAGCAGCTTGGGCCCGCTGAACAATGAGCAGTTCTTC
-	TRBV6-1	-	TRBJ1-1	CASSEQGGGAFF	TGTGCCAGCAGTGAACAGGGAGGTGGAGCTTTCTTT
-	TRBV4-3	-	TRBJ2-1	CASSQDGTEQFF	TGCGCCAGCAGCCAAGATGGGACAGAGCAGTTCTTC
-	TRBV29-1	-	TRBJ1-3	CSVANRFGNTIYF	TGCAGCGTCGCCAACAGGTTTGGAAACACCATATATTTT
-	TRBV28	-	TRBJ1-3	CASSLEISGNTIYF	TGTGCCAGCAGTTTAGAAATCTCTGGAAACACCATATATTTT
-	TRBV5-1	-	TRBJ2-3	CASSSTTTGTDTQYF	TGCGCCAGCAGCTCGACTACAACTGGCACAGATACGCAGTATTTT
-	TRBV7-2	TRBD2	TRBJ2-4	CASSRGGLPIQYF	TGTGCCAGCAGCCGGGGGGGACTCCCCATTCAGTACTTC
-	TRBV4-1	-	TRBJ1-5	CASSQGWPSNQPQHF	TGCGCCAGCAGCCAAGGTTGGCCAAGCAATCAGCCCCAGCATTTT